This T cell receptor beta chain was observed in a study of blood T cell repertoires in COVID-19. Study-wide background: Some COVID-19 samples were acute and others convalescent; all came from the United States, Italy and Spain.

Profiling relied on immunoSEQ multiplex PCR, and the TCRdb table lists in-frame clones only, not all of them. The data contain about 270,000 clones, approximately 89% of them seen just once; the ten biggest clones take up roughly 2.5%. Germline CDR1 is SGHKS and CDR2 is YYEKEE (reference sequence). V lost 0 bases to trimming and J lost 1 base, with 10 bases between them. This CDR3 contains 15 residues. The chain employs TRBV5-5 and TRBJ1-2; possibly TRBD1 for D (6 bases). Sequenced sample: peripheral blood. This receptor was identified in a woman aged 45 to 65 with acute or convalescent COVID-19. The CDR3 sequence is CASSLDLRGNYGYTF. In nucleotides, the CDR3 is TGTGCCAGCAGCTTGGATCTCAGGGGTAACTATGGCTACACCTTC.